The 18 T cell receptor beta chains listed next were all sequenced from one sample in a study of blood T cell repertoires in COVID-19. Here immunoSEQ multiplex PCR was the method, and the copy in TCRdb shows in-frame clones only, minus some. The repertoire consists of approximately 66,000 clones, with 90% occurring once and the leading ten covering 8.3%. Sequenced material: peripheral blood. The receptors were sampled from a human donor with active COVID-19. The donor label of this sample is uncertain.

This clone was picked up one time. The chain is built from TRBV4-2 and TRBJ2-3; 7 nucleotides match TRBD2. V lost 4 bases, J lost 1 base, and 8 bases stayed unmatched. Germline CDR1 LGHNA, CDR2 YNFKEQ. The CDR3 has 16 residues. The CDR3: CASSPRWGRGTDTQYF. In DNA form, the CDR3 reads TGTGCCAGCAGCCCCCGGTGGGGGAGGGGCACAGATACGCAGTATTTT.

This clone was seen more than once but under ten times. This chain connects TRBV9 to TRBJ1-3; D is ambiguous. CDR1 is SGDLS, CDR2 YYNGEE, per germline. V was clipped by 0 bases and J by 0 bases, with 10 bases between them. This CDR3 has 16 amino acids. The CDR3 nucleotides are TGTGCCAGCAGCGTAGAGCAGGCCGGCTCTGGAAACACCATATATTTT. As protein: CASSVEQAGSGNTIYF.

V and J are TRBV9 and TRBJ2-5; TRBD2 aligns across 9 bases. This CDR3 region has 15 residues. Germline V lookup: CDR1 SGDLS, CDR2 YYNGEE. The J segment lost 4 bases and the V segment lost 7 bases, leaving 11 bases of the junction unmatched. CDR3 in amino acids: CASSRGGGLVETQYF. As DNA, the CDR3 is TGTGCCAGCTCTCGCGGGGGGGGCCTTGTAGAGACCCAGTACTTC.

The chain combines TRBV19 with TRBJ1-2, with TRBD1 matching 8 bases. This CDR3 has 16 amino acids. V gave up 9 bases and J gave up 8 bases; unmatched junction bases: 20. Germline CDR1 LNHDA, CDR2 SQIVND (reference sequence). The CDR3 here is CASPRPQGAQGEGYTF. Here the CDR3 DNA reads TGTGCCAGCCCAAGACCTCAGGGGGCGCAGGGCGAAGGCTACACCTTC.

The chain recombines TRBV18 with TRBJ2-5; 8 bases are shared with TRBD2. With 3 bases clipped from V and 5 bases from J, the junction kept 2 bases outside the gene matches. The germline V gene has CDR1 KGHSH and CDR2 LQKENI. CDR3 length: 13 amino acids. CDR3 bases: TGTGCCAGCTCACCGGGACTAGGGGAGACCCAGTACTTC. Protein product: CASSPGLGETQYF.

J is TRBJ2-5 and V is TRBV6-5; D is perhaps TRBD2 (5 bases). Germline V gives CDR1 MNHEY, CDR2 SVGAGI. The CDR3 extends over 14 amino acids. The V and J ends lost 6 bases and 7 bases respectively, with 18 bases between them. The CDR3 bases are TGTGCCAGCAGGGGCTCCGGAGAACGGGGGACCCAGTACTTC. Its translation is CASRGSGERGTQYF.

The gene calls are TRBV28 and TRBJ1-4; no clear D. Looked up from germline, CDR1 is MDHEN and CDR2 is SYDVKM. The CDR3 is 14 amino acids. V lost 3 bases and J lost 8, with 13 bases in between. CDR3 region: CASSFGGDEEKLFF. The CDR3 nucleotides are TGTGCCAGCAGTTTCGGAGGTGATGAGGAAAAACTGTTTTTT.

The gene calls are TRBV6-5 and TRBJ1-2; no clear D gene. Germline V gives CDR1 MNHEY, CDR2 SVGAGI. The CDR3 totals 15 residues. Trimming stripped 0 bases from V and 4 bases from J, with 12 bases between. In nucleotides, the CDR3 is TGTGCCAGCAGTTACTCGATTGGAGGTGTCTATGGCTACACCTTC. It is translated as CASSYSIGGVYGYTF.

The chain links TRBV9 to TRBJ1-2, with no clear D. With 0 bases removed from V and 7 bases from J, the gap between germline ends came to 10 bases. CDR3 length: 13 residues. Germline CDR1 is SGDLS and CDR2 is YYNGEE. The CDR3 is CASSVGEQPGYTF. Written as DNA, the CDR3 is TGTGCCAGCAGCGTAGGAGAACAGCCTGGCTACACCTTC.

This chain joins TRBV7-9 and TRBJ2-3, with D hard to call. Trimming took 1 base from V and 2 from J, leaving 7 bases between them. The germline V gene encodes CDR1 SEHNR and CDR2 FQNEAQ (reference sequence). The CDR3 consists of 14 residues. The CDR3 region has the DNA TGTGCCAGCAGCTTAGTGGAGACCACAGATACGCAGTATTTT. It encodes CASSLVETTDTQYF.

This clone showed up just a few times. This chain joins TRBV25-1 and TRBJ2-2; no reliable D call. Germline values: CDR1 MGHDK, CDR2 SYGVNS. V dropped 1 base and J dropped 4 bases, with 7 bases sitting between them. The CDR3 contains 14 residues. The CDR3 DNA reads TGTGCCAGCAGTGAATCTGGCGGCACCGGGGAGCTGTTTTTT. Translating gives CASSESGGTGELFF.

The CDR3 DNA sequence: TGCGCCAGCAGCTTGACGACTAGCGGGAGAATTGGAGAGACCCAGTACTTC. Its translation is CASSLTTSGRIGETQYF. The chain carries TRBV5-1 and TRBJ2-5, with TRBD2 matching 12 bases. This CDR3 is 17 amino acids long. Unmatched junction bases numbered 8, after V lost 1 base and J lost 4 bases. Germline-derived CDR1 and CDR2 are SGHRS and YFSETQ.

V usage is TRBV18 and J usage is TRBJ2-1; D call uncertain. The V end lost 2 bases, the J end lost 0 bases, and 11 bases lay between the germline ends. Germline V lookup: CDR1 KGHSH, CDR2 LQKENI. The CDR3 sequence is 16 residues long. This CDR3 reads CASSPSPLSSYNEQFF. The CDR3 region has the DNA TGTGCCAGCTCACCAAGCCCCCTGAGCTCCTACAATGAGCAGTTCTTC.

CDR3 region: CASSLGTGDEQYF. Here the CDR3 DNA reads TGTGCCAGCAGCTTAGGGACAGGGGACGAGCAGTACTTC. The chain combines TRBV7-7 with TRBJ2-7, with 9 nucleotides matching TRBD1. Trimming cost V 1 base and J 5 bases; bases outside gene matches: 0. The CDR3 has 13 residues. The germline V gene encodes CDR1 SSHAT and CDR2 FNYEAQ (reference sequence).

This clone was recorded a few times. CDR3 coding DNA: TGTGCCAGCAGTTACGAAACAGGGTATAATTCACCCCTCCACTTT. Translated: CASSYETGYNSPLHF. This chain joins TRBV6-6 and TRBJ1-6; perhaps TRBD1 as D (6 bases). This CDR3 is built from 15 residues. Trimming removed 2 bases at V and 4 bases at J, with 9 bases between. In germline, CDR1 is MNHNY, CDR2 SVGAGI (reference sequence).

This chain uses TRBV21-1 with TRBJ2-1; the tabulated D call, TRBD1, remains unverified against the DNA. TRBV21-1 is a pseudogene locus. The CDR3 sequence is 15 residues long. The CDR3 protein is CASRYREVSYNEQFF. The CDR3 DNA sequence: TGTGCCAGCAGGTACAGGGAAGTGTCCTACAATGAGCAGTTCTTC.

The V and J genes are TRBV5-1 and TRBJ2-3; TRBD2 agrees at 8 bases. CDR3 length equals 14 residues. In germline, CDR1 is SGHRS, CDR2 YFSETQ. J lost 5 bases, V lost 4 bases, and 6 bases had no gene match. CDR3 loop: CASSPGTRGDTQYF. Written as DNA, the CDR3 is TGCGCCAGCAGCCCCGGGACTAGAGGAGATACGCAGTATTTT.

The chain has TRBV7-2 and TRBJ1-4, with 9 bases identical to TRBD1. CDR3 length equals 18 residues. CDR1 is SGHTA and CDR2 is FQGNSA in the germline V gene. The junction had 14 bases not matched to a gene; V was cut back by 6 bases and J by 3 bases. CDR3 protein: CASRRSGTGTLSNEKLFF. The CDR3 nucleotides are TGTGCCAGCAGACGATCCGGGACAGGGACATTGTCTAATGAAAAACTGTTTTTT.